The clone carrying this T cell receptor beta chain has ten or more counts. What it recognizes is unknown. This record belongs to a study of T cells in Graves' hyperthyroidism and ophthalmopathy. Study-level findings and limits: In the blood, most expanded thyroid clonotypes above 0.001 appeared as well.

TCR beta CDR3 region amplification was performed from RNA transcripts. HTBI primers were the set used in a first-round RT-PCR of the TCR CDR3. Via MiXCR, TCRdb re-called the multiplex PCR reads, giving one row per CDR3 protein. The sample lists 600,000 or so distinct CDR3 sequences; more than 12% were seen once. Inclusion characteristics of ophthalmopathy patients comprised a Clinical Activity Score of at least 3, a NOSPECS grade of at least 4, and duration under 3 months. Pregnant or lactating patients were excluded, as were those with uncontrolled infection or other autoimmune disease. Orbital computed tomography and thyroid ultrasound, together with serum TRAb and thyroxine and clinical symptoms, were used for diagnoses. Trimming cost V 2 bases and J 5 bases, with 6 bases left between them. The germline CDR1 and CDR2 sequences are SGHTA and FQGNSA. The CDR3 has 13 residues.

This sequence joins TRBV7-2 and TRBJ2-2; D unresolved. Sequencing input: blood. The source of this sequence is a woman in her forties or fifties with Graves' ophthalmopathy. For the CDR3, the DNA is TGTGCCAGCAGCTTACTTTCGACCGGGGAGCTGTTTTTT. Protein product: CASSLLSTGELFF.